Listed here are 27 T cell receptor beta chains from one sample, sequenced in a study of blood T cell repertoires in COVID-19. The method was immunoSEQ multiplex PCR; TCRdb's version includes in-frame clones alone and lacks a portion of them. This table holds some 50,000 clones, approximately 90% found once. Sequenced: peripheral blood. The receptors here all came from a man between 50 and 59 years old with acute or convalescent COVID-19.

This chain links TRBV5-1 with TRBJ2-7; D is uncertain. The germline CDR1 and CDR2 sequences are SGHRS and YFSETQ. V was pared by 1 base and J by 0 bases, with 8 bases between. The CDR3 spans 14 residues. This CDR3 is CASSLSGGSYEQYF. CDR3 DNA sequence: TGCGCCAGCAGCTTGTCTGGCGGCTCCTACGAGCAGTACTTC.

This clone appeared once. The V call is TRBV10-3, the J call TRBJ2-7; no definite D call. Germline CDR1 ENHRY, CDR2 SYGVKD. Trimming took off 2 bases at V and 2 bases at J, with 10 bases between the two ends. This CDR3 contains 14 residues. The CDR3 is CAISEDITPYEQYF. The CDR3 DNA follows: TGTGCCATCAGTGAGGACATCACCCCCTACGAGCAGTACTTC.

The genes are TRBV5-4 and TRBJ1-4; TRBD1 aligns across 10 bases. The germline gives CDR1 SGHNT, CDR2 YYREEE (reference sequence). This CDR3 is built from 15 residues. The V and J ends lost 4 bases and 8 bases, in that order; junction bases with no gene match: 8. CDR3 coding DNA: TGTGCCAGCAGCGATCTGGACAGGGGGGACGAAAAACTGTTTTTT. Encoded protein: CASSDLDRGDEKLFF. Using reference TRBV5-4 and TRBJ1-4 for the parts outside the CDR3, the full variable domain is ETGVTQSPTHLIKTRGQQVTLRCSSQSGHNTVSWYQQALGQGPQFIFQYYREEENGRGNFPPRFSGLQFPNYSSELNVNALELDDSALYLCASSDLDRGDEKLFFGSGTQLSVL.

The chain recombines TRBV19 with TRBJ2-7; 8 positions agree with TRBD1. J gave up 3 bases and V 3 bases, and 4 bases lay outside the gene matches. The CDR3 is 14 residues long. The germline CDR1 and CDR2 sequences are LNHDA and SQIVND (reference sequence). CDR3 in amino acids: CASSIGQGRYEQYF. The CDR3 bases are TGTGCCAGTAGTATTGGACAGGGCCGCTACGAGCAGTACTTC.

The chain joins TRBV19 to TRBJ1-5; no reliable D call. The CDR3 is made up of 12 amino acids. Trimming took 1 base from V and 8 from J, leaving 6 bases between them. CDR1 LNHDA and CDR2 SQIVND come from the germline V gene (reference sequence). The CDR3 region has the DNA TGTGCCAGTAGTATAGGTCGGGAGCCCCAGCATTTT. This codes for CASSIGREPQHF.

The chain is built from TRBV25-1 and TRBJ1-4; TRBD1 might be the D (6 bases). The CDR3 covers 14 residues. Germline CDR1 and CDR2: MGHDK and SYGVNS. V lost 4 bases, J lost 4 bases, and 10 bases lay in between. CDR3 bases: TGTGCCAGCAGTGTCGACAGGCTTAATGAAAAACTGTTTTTT. Its protein is CASSVDRLNEKLFF.

J is TRBJ2-1 and V is TRBV27; a possible D gene is TRBD1 (6 bases). Trimming stripped 3 bases from V and 3 bases from J, with 9 bases between. This CDR3 is 14 amino acids long. In germline, CDR1 is MNHEY, CDR2 SMNVEV (reference sequence). The CDR3 here is CASSLQDSYNEQFF. DNA for the CDR3: TGTGCCAGCAGTTTGCAGGACAGCTACAATGAGCAGTTCTTC.

The chain couples TRBV5-4 to TRBJ1-3, with 8 positions matching TRBD1. The CDR3 length is 15 residues. V trimming: 4 bases; J trimming: 0 bases; junction bases outside the gene matches: 3. Germline V gene lookup returns CDR1 SGHNT and CDR2 YYREEE (reference sequence). CDR3: CASSKGQGSGNTIYF. The CDR3 coding sequence is TGTGCCAGCAGCAAAGGACAGGGCTCTGGAAACACCATATATTTT.

The V gene is TRBV5-4, the J gene TRBJ2-6; 7 bases fit TRBD1. V lost 0 bases, J lost 2 bases, and 11 bases stayed unmatched. Looked up from germline, CDR1 is SGHNT and CDR2 is YYREEE (reference sequence). This CDR3 has 19 amino acids. The CDR3 spells CASSLARGYLVTGANVLTF. CDR3 DNA sequence: TGTGCCAGCAGCTTGGCCAGGGGGTATTTAGTAACTGGGGCCAACGTCCTGACTTTC.

CDR3 coding DNA: TGTGCCAGCAGTTCACGAGCGGGAGACACAGATACGCAGTATTTT. Its protein product is CASSSRAGDTDTQYF. The chain joins TRBV6-5 to TRBJ2-3, with TRBD2 matching 8 bases. The V and J ends lost 4 bases and 2 bases, in that order; junction bases with no gene match: 5. CDR3 size: 15 residues. Germline V CDR1 and CDR2: MNHEY, SVGAGI.

The rearrangement uses TRBV9 and TRBJ2-5; 9 nucleotides match TRBD2. Germline V gene sequence: CDR1 SGDLS, CDR2 YYNGEE. The V and J ends lost 4 bases and 1 base, in that order; junction bases with no gene match: 8. There are 16 residues in the CDR3. The CDR3 DNA follows: TGTGCCAGCAGCCCCCCCAGCGGGGGGATCCAAGAGACCCAGTACTTC. It yields the protein CASSPPSGGIQETQYF.

V gene TRBV15 combines with J gene TRBJ2-5; unclear D gene. Germline V gene data show CDR1 as LNHNV and CDR2 as YYDKDF (reference sequence). The ends were cut back, 0 bases at V and 0 bases at J, with 2 bases in the middle. CDR3 size: 13 residues. The CDR3 here is CATSRDYQETQYF. The CDR3 region has the DNA TGTGCCACCAGCAGAGACTACCAAGAGACCCAGTACTTC.

This clone appeared once. The chain couples TRBV19 to TRBJ2-1; D is unclear. Trimming stripped 3 bases from V and 5 bases from J, with 11 bases between. Germline values: CDR1 LNHDA, CDR2 SQIVND (reference sequence). The CDR3 is 14 residues long. The CDR3 nucleotides read TGTGCCAGTAGTATTGTCTCTGGCAACAATGAGCAGTTCTTC. Translation gives CASSIVSGNNEQFF. Combining the CDR3 with reference TRBV19 and TRBJ2-1 gives the whole variable domain DGGITQSPKYLFRKEGQNVTLSCEQNLNHDAMYWYRQDPGQGLRLIYYSQIVNDFQKGDIAEGYSVSREKKESFPLTVTSAQKNPTAFYLCASSIVSGNNEQFFGPGTRLTVL.

The chain carries TRBV28 and TRBJ2-1; D may be TRBD2 (6 bases). The CDR3 covers 13 residues. Trimming took off 11 bases at V and 2 bases at J, with 13 bases between the two ends. Per germline, CDR1 MDHEN and CDR2 SYDVKM. DNA for the CDR3: TGTGCCGCACTCGGAGGGCCCTACAATGAGCAGTTCTTC. Its translation: CAALGGPYNEQFF.

V is TRBV6-5 and J is TRBJ1-5, with 7 bases identical to TRBD1. CDR1 and CDR2 (germline): MNHEY, SVGAGI. V dropped 6 bases and J dropped 10; count of bases not matched to a gene: 15. The length of the CDR3 is 15 residues. DNA of the CDR3: TGTGCCAGCAGCAGGGGACAGAGGGGTTTCGCTCCCCAGCATTTT. Translation gives CASSRGQRGFAPQHF.

The chain carries TRBV24-1 and TRBJ2-3; 9 positions agree with TRBD1. The CDR3 is 16 residues long. From germline, CDR1 is KGHDR and CDR2 SFDVKD. The trim removed 6 bases at V and 4 bases at J, leaving 10 bases unmatched. CDR3 nucleotides: TGTGCCACCAGTCCCTCCGGGACAGGGAACCCAGATACGCAGTATTTT. Its translation is CATSPSGTGNPDTQYF.

This sequence joins TRBV19 and TRBJ1-6, with 11 bases identical to TRBD1. The CDR3 has 14 residues. Germline CDR1 LNHDA, CDR2 SQIVND (reference sequence). Trimming removed 8 bases from V and 6 bases from J; junction bases left unmatched: 3. Here the CDR3 DNA reads TGTGCCAGTGCCGGGACAGGGGGTAATTCACCCCTCCACTTT. Translated: CASAGTGGNSPLHF.

V gene TRBV7-2 combines with J gene TRBJ2-7; 10 positions match TRBD2. The V gene's germline CDR1 is SGHTA and CDR2 FQGNSA. The ends lost 1 base at V and 2 bases at J; junction bases unmatched: 5. The CDR3 sequence is 16 residues long. Here the CDR3 DNA reads TGTGCCAGCAGCTTAGTGGGAGCGGGAGGGCCCTACGAGCAGTACTTC. It translates to CASSLVGAGGPYEQYF.

The V and J genes are TRBV23-1 and TRBJ2-7; D perhaps matches TRBD1 (5 bases). TRBV23-1 is given ORF status, its function remaining uncertain. V lost 3 bases and J lost 6, with 9 bases in between. The CDR3 is made up of 12 amino acids. The CDR3 DNA reads as TGCGCCAGCAGTCACACAGGTTGCGAGCAGTACTTC. This sequence encodes CASSHTGCEQYF.

This chain connects TRBV9 to TRBJ2-2, with TRBD2 matching 10 bases. V shed 4 bases and J 0 bases; nucleotides not matched to a gene: 9. The length of the CDR3 is 18 residues. Germline CDR1 reads SGDLS; CDR2 reads YYNGEE. CDR3 in DNA: TGTGCCAGCAGCCCAACAGCGGGAGGGCTTTCGAACACCGGGGAGCTGTTTTTT. Its protein product is CASSPTAGGLSNTGELFF. The entire variable domain, with the rest obtained from reference TRBV9 and TRBJ2-2, is as follows: DSGVTQTPKHLITATGQRVTLRCSPRSGDLSVYWYQQSLDQGLQFLIQYYNGEERAKGNILERFSAQQFPDLHSELNLSSLELGDSALYFCASSPTAGGLSNTGELFFGEGSRLTVL.

This clone came up a few times. This chain joins TRBV9 and TRBJ1-2, with 7 nucleotides matching TRBD1. In germline, CDR1 is SGDLS, CDR2 YYNGEE. V gave up 0 bases and J gave up 5 bases; unmatched junction bases: 7. This CDR3 spans 15 amino acids. As DNA, the CDR3 is TGTGCCAGCAGCGTAGAAGTCAGGGGGTGGTATGGCTACACCTTC. It is translated as CASSVEVRGWYGYTF.

The CDR3 DNA reads TGTGCCAGCAGCTTGGTTACAGGGTACGAGCAGTACTTC. This translates into CASSLVTGYEQYF. V usage is TRBV5-4 and J usage is TRBJ2-7; possibly TRBD1 for D (6 bases). The CDR3 spans 13 residues. The germline V and J ends were trimmed by 0 bases and 4 bases, with 8 bases remaining between them. Germline loops: CDR1 SGHNT, CDR2 YYREEE (reference sequence). The full variable domain, with the rest looked up from reference TRBV5-4 and TRBJ2-7, is ETGVTQSPTHLIKTRGQQVTLRCSSQSGHNTVSWYQQALGQGPQFIFQYYREEENGRGNFPPRFSGLQFPNYSSELNVNALELDDSALYLCASSLVTGYEQYFGPGTRLTVT.

This clone was observed a handful of times. The J gene is TRBJ2-2, the V gene TRBV18, with 8 bases lining up with TRBD2. The CDR3 contains 18 residues. CDR1 is KGHSH and CDR2 is LQKENI in the germline V gene. J lost 1 base, V lost 2 bases, and 9 bases had no gene match. The DNA for the CDR3 is TGTGCCAGCTCACCAGTAAACGGGGGGGACCTGAACACCGGGGAGCTGTTTTTT. The encoded protein is CASSPVNGGDLNTGELFF.

This clone was seen only a few times. The chain links TRBV28 to TRBJ1-6, with D uncertain. Trimming shortened V by 2 bases and J by 5 bases, and 4 bases separated the two germline ends. This CDR3 has 13 amino acids. Germline V gene data show CDR1 as MDHEN and CDR2 as SYDVKM. The DNA of the CDR3 is TGTGCCAGCAGTTTAGGCAATAATTCACCCCTCCACTTT. It codes for CASSLGNNSPLHF.

The chain uses TRBV6-5 and TRBJ1-6; 7 bases map to TRBD1. CDR1 MNHEY and CDR2 SVGAGI come from the germline V gene. The CDR3 totals 15 residues. V lost 5 bases and J lost 8; bases outside the gene matches: 9. This CDR3 reads CASSKTGFWDSPLHF. The CDR3 bases are TGTGCCAGCAGTAAGACAGGGTTTTGGGATTCACCCCTCCACTTT.

The V and J genes are TRBV6-6 and TRBJ2-5; no definite D call. This CDR3 region has 11 residues. Germline CDR1 is MNHNY and CDR2 is SVGAGI (reference sequence). Trimming stripped 5 bases from V and 5 bases from J, with 6 bases between. The CDR3 is CASSAQETQYF. The CDR3 coding sequence is TGTGCCAGCAGTGCCCAGGAGACCCAGTACTTC.

This clone has only a few counts. The genes are TRBV6-1 and TRBJ1-2; 7 bases align to TRBD1. The CDR3 runs to 16 residues. With 4 bases clipped from V and 5 bases from J, the junction kept 13 bases outside the gene matches. CDR1 MNHNS and CDR2 SASEGT come from the germline V gene. CDR3 coding DNA: TGTGCCAGCAGTGGAAGGGATGGGAACAGGGGTTATGGCTACACCTTC. It translates to CASSGRDGNRGYGYTF.